Below are 17 T cell receptor beta chains sequenced from a single sample in a study of blood T cells in healthy people across ages. PCR was performed a second time for about 7 to 12 cycles using a sample-barcoded 5' primer and a J-beta primer mix. TCRdb re-derived calls from the 5' RACE reads in MiXCR, one entry per CDR3 protein. The data hold some 890,000 distinct CDR3 sequences, with just under 30% observed a single time. The same sample was also used in a study of T cells of mothers and their children.

Sequencing used blood. These receptors were taken from a woman between 35 and 50 years old in good health.

The chain employs TRBV28 and TRBJ1-2; TRBD1 agrees at 9 bases. Germline CDR1 and CDR2: MDHEN and SYDVKM. The ends lost 2 bases at V and 14 bases at J; junction bases unmatched: 12. CDR3 length equals 14 residues. This CDR3 is CASSLGWAGQGGTF. Here the CDR3 DNA reads TGTGCCAGCAGTTTAGGCTGGGCGGGACAGGGTGGGACCTTC.

This clonotype was detected only a few times. The chain has TRBV14 and TRBJ2-1, with 12 bases that match TRBD2. Germline V gene data show CDR1 as SGHDN and CDR2 as FVKESK. V trimming: 5 bases; J trimming: 8 bases; junction bases outside the gene matches: 10. The CDR3 length is 16 residues. The CDR3 nucleotides are TGTGCCAGCAGCGACCTAGCGGGGGGGCCCGGCGATGAGCAGTTCTTC. Amino acid sequence: CASSDLAGGPGDEQFF.

About this clonotype itself: A read error is possible here, since a much larger clone lies one base away. The CDR3 region has the DNA TGCGTCAGCAGCTTGGATACGGGGGACTACAATGAGCAGTTCTTC. Its protein product is CVSSLDTGDYNEQFF. This chain connects TRBV5-1 to TRBJ2-1; weak D call: TRBD2 (6 bases). CDR1 is SGHRS, CDR2 YFSETQ, per germline. The CDR3 covers 15 residues.

This clonotype was detected many times. This chain joins TRBV5-1 and TRBJ2-7; D is possibly TRBD1 or TRBD2 (5 bases each). V lost 0 bases, J lost 2 bases, and 9 bases lay in between. Germline V CDR1 and CDR2: SGHRS, YFSETQ. CDR3 size: 14 residues. This CDR3 is CASSLAGAPYEQYF. The CDR3 DNA sequence: TGCGCCAGCAGCTTGGCCGGGGCACCCTACGAGCAGTACTTC.

The V call is TRBV25-1, the J call TRBJ2-7; TRBD1 aligns across 7 bases. The CDR3 runs to 15 residues. Germline V gene lookup returns CDR1 MGHDK and CDR2 SYGVNS. With V trimmed by 5 bases and J by 2 bases, 9 bases remained unmatched. The CDR3 is CASSPQTGVTYEQYF. The CDR3 nucleotides read TGTGCCAGCAGTCCCCAAACAGGGGTGACCTACGAGCAGTACTTC.

This clonotype was found many times. The rearrangement uses TRBV28 and TRBJ2-7; no reliable D call. Trimming removed 6 bases from V and 6 bases from J, with 12 bases in between. Germline CDR1 reads MDHEN; CDR2 reads SYDVKM. CDR3 length: 12 amino acids. The CDR3 sequence is CASSQLASEQYF. Written as DNA, the CDR3 is TGTGCCAGCAGCCAGTTAGCATCCGAGCAGTACTTC.

This clonotype has a handful of counts. The chain combines TRBV12-3 or TRBV12-4 with TRBJ1-3, with a possible D match to TRBD1 (5 bases). Trimming cost V 5 bases and J 9 bases, with 20 bases left between them. This CDR3 is built from 15 residues. CDR3 residues: CASSPNRGALSTIYF. The CDR3 region has the DNA TGTGCCAGCAGTCCAAACAGAGGGGCCTTAAGCACCATATATTTT.

This clonotype came up a few times. The V call is TRBV15, the J call TRBJ2-7, with 8 bases fitting TRBD1. After removal of 5 bases from V and 6 bases from J, the junction contained 9 bases not matched to a gene. This CDR3 has 14 residues. CDR1 and CDR2 (germline): LNHNV, YYDKDF (reference sequence). CDR3 nucleotide sequence: TGTGCCACCAGCCGTCGGACAGGGCCGGGCGAGCAGTACTTC. It yields the protein CATSRRTGPGEQYF.

The chain couples TRBV20-1 to TRBJ1-5; D gene unclear. Trimming stripped 5 bases from V and 0 bases from J, with 17 bases between. CDR3 length: 16 residues. Germline-derived CDR1 and CDR2 are DFQATT and SNEGSKA (reference sequence). CDR3 coding DNA: TGCAGTGCTTTTACCCAGACACCATATAGCAATCAGCCCCAGCATTTT. This encodes CSAFTQTPYSNQPQHF.

On this clonotype: One junction end disagrees with the germline gene, perhaps due to a read error. The gene calls are TRBV28 and TRBJ1-5, with 7 bases fitting TRBD1. The CDR3 spans 15 residues. Germline CDR1 reads MDHEN; CDR2 reads SYDVKM. The CDR3 loop is CAGRVTGVSNQPQHF. CDR3 sequence (DNA): TGTGCCGGCAGGGTCACAGGGGTGAGCAATCAGCCCCAGCATTTT.

In this sample, this clonotype turned up many times. V is TRBV7-2 and J is TRBJ2-3; D remains ambiguous. V was clipped by 1 base and J by 10 bases, with 9 bases between them. This CDR3 spans 12 amino acids. CDR1 and CDR2 (germline): SGHTA, FQGNSA. DNA of the CDR3: TGTGCCAGCAGCTTAGGATCACCGTCGCAGTATTTT. Its translation: CASSLGSPSQYF.

This clonotype was detected only a few times. This rearrangement joins TRBV15 to TRBJ2-7; D might be TRBD1 (5 bases). Germline assignment: CDR1 LNHNV and CDR2 YYDKDF (reference sequence). Trimming took off 0 bases at V and 5 bases at J, with 8 bases between the two ends. This CDR3 comprises 13 residues. The CDR3 is CATSRDLGHEQYF. CDR3 bases: TGTGCCACCAGCAGAGATCTGGGGCACGAGCAGTACTTC.

This clonotype was recorded many times. The chain has TRBV11-2 and TRBJ2-1, with D hard to call. The germline CDR1 and CDR2 sequences are SGHAT and FQNNGV. The V and J ends lost 4 bases and 0 bases respectively, with 13 bases between them. The CDR3 is made up of 16 amino acids. DNA for the CDR3: TGTGCCAGCAGCTCCACTCTATCGCGCTCCTACAATGAGCAGTTCTTC. Translation gives CASSSTLSRSYNEQFF.

As for this clonotype: A read error may produce the germline difference seen at one junction end. The chain uses TRBV12-3 or TRBV12-4 and TRBJ1-2; D is uncertain. The CDR3 totals 11 residues. CDR3 DNA sequence: TGTGCCGGCAGCTTGGGTGGTGGCTACACCTTC. It is translated as CAGSLGGGYTF.

This chain joins TRBV9 and TRBJ1-5, with a weak D call TRBD1 (6 bases). V was cut by 4 bases and J by 5 bases, with 19 bases left in between. The CDR3 covers 16 residues. The germline V gene has CDR1 SGDLS and CDR2 YYNGEE. The CDR3, as DNA: TGTGCCAGCAGCCCCCGGGGGCAGGCAAATGATCAGCCCCAGCATTTT. Translated: CASSPRGQANDQPQHF.

This clonotype was found many times. This chain uses TRBV29-1 with TRBJ1-1, with D perhaps matching TRBD1 (6 bases). The CDR3 is 14 amino acids. Germline lookup yields CDR1 SQVTM and CDR2 ANQGSEA. The V gene lost 6 bases and the J gene lost 2 bases, with 16 bases spanning the gap. For the CDR3, the DNA is TGCAGCGTGGGCCGTGGACAGATTAACACTGAAGCTTTCTTT. Its protein is CSVGRGQINTEAFF.

This clonotype was picked up a small number of times. The CDR3 DNA is TGCAGTGCTAGAGATTGGGTGAACACTGAAGCTTTCTTT. This codes for CSARDWVNTEAFF. The chain employs TRBV20-1 and TRBJ1-1, with D hard to call. Germline V gene sequence: CDR1 DFQATT, CDR2 SNEGSKA (reference sequence). The V end lost 0 bases, the J end lost 0 bases, and 5 bases lay between the germline ends. This CDR3 spans 13 amino acids.